The 10 T cell receptor beta chains below were found in one sample sequenced in a study of PD-L1 blockade in urothelial cancer. Measured with immunoSEQ multiplex PCR; TCRdb has only the in-frame clones, and not every one. The sample has about 84,000 clones, approximately 91% seen once. The sequencing used PBMCs, collected around atezolizumab (anti-PD-L1) treatment. Receptors were obtained from a man in his 60s with urothelial cancer.

The chain couples TRBV6-5 to TRBJ1-4, with unresolved D. Per germline, CDR1 MNHEY and CDR2 SVGAGI. V lost 4 bases and J lost 4, with 7 bases in between. The CDR3 length is 13 residues. The CDR3 is CASSWSGNEKLFF. Here the CDR3 DNA reads TGTGCCAGCAGTTGGTCGGGTAATGAAAAACTGTTTTTT.

The genes are TRBV4-1 and TRBJ2-7; 9 positions match TRBD1. V shed 8 bases and J 3 bases; nucleotides not matched to a gene: 5. The CDR3 length is 13 residues. Per germline, CDR1 MGHRA and CDR2 YSYEKL. The CDR3 spells CASSRDRDYEQYF. CDR3 DNA sequence: TGCGCCAGCTCCCGGGACAGGGACTACGAGCAGTACTTC.

This chain uses TRBV4-3 with TRBJ2-7; D is unclear. Trimming stripped 2 bases from V and 0 bases from J, with 14 bases between. Looked up from germline, CDR1 is LGHNA and CDR2 is YSLEER. The length of the CDR3 is 16 residues. The CDR3 DNA reads as TGCGCCAGCAGCCAAAGCTTCCAAGCGCCCTCCTACGAGCAGTACTTC. Its protein is CASSQSFQAPSYEQYF.

CDR3: CASTEEGETQYF. CDR3 bases: TGTGCCAGCACGGAGGAGGGGGAGACCCAGTACTTC. The rearrangement links TRBV6-6 to TRBJ2-5, with D maybe TRBD2 (6 bases). Germline CDR1 is MNHNY and CDR2 is SVGAGI (reference sequence). The germline V and J ends were trimmed by 7 bases and 5 bases, with 11 bases remaining between them. The CDR3 loop spans 12 amino acids.

This chain links TRBV7-2 with TRBJ2-7, with a tentative D call TRBD1 (5 bases). The V end lost 4 bases, the J end lost 5 bases, and 12 bases lay between the germline ends. Germline V gives CDR1 SGHTA, CDR2 FQGNSA. This CDR3 has 13 residues. The CDR3 loop is CASSSHRLNEQYF. The CDR3 DNA reads TGTGCCAGCAGCTCTCACAGGCTAAACGAGCAGTACTTC.

The rearrangement uses TRBV6-1 and TRBJ1-2, with 9 bases that match TRBD1. This CDR3 contains 14 residues. With V trimmed by 0 bases and J by 9 bases, 5 bases remained unmatched. Per germline, CDR1 MNHNS and CDR2 SASEGT. The CDR3 region has the DNA TGTGCCAGCAGTGAAGCCACGGACAGGGGTAGCTACACCTTC. Protein: CASSEATDRGSYTF.

This chain uses TRBV12-5 with TRBJ2-1; D unclear. The V end was cut by 4 bases, the J end by 8 bases, with 12 bases between. The germline CDR1 and CDR2 sequences are LGHNT and FRNRAP. The CDR3 runs 13 residues. CDR3: CASGSPPSDEQFF. The CDR3 coding sequence is TGTGCTAGTGGTTCTCCGCCTAGTGATGAGCAGTTCTTC. Supplemented by reference TRBV12-5 and TRBJ2-1, the full variable domain reads DARVTQTPRHKVTEMGQEVTMRCQPILGHNTVFWYRQTMMQGLELLAYFRNRAPLDDSGMPKDRFSAEMPDATLATLKIQPSEPRDSAVYFCASGSPPSDEQFFGPGTRLTVL.

The rearrangement links TRBV5-4 to TRBJ1-2; 9 bases fit TRBD1. Germline CDR1 and CDR2: SGHNT and YYREEE (reference sequence). The CDR3 covers 13 residues. V was clipped by 3 bases and J by 7 bases; unmatched bases: 4. CDR3 sequence reads: CASSWGQGGGYTF. The CDR3 DNA reads TGTGCCAGCAGCTGGGGACAGGGCGGTGGCTACACCTTC.

DNA of the CDR3: TGTGCCAGCAGTTTCCGGACTAGCGGCCCAAACAATGAGCAGTTCTTC. Translated: CASSFRTSGPNNEQFF. The chain recombines TRBV2 with TRBJ2-1, with 10 bases fitting TRBD2. Per the germline V gene, CDR1 is SNHLY and CDR2 is FYNNEI. J lost 5 bases, V lost 5 bases, and 9 bases had no gene match. CDR3 length: 16 residues.

This chain uses TRBV21-1 with TRBJ1-3; the table gives TRBD1 as D, unverified against the DNA. TRBV21-1 is a pseudogene. The CDR3 length is 16 residues. The CDR3 DNA is TGTGCCAGCAGCAAACGCCCAGGGGGCGATAAGAACACCATATATTTT. Amino acid sequence: CASSKRPGGDKNTIYF.